This T cell receptor (beta chain) emerged from a study of Ad26.COV2.S vaccination and SARS-CoV-2 variants. Looking at the study overall: Among those in the COV1001 Ad26.COV2.S trial arm was the donor. The study, taken as a whole, reports: TCR breadth and depth analyses may have underestimated total T cell responses.

The treatment: 19 received Ad26.COV2.S at low or high dose, single or two shots; a few received placebo; per-sample allocation not given. Samples were taken on day 63 after the first vaccine or placebo injection. The germline CDR1 and CDR2 sequences are MDHEN and SYDVKM. The V end lost 2 bases, the J end lost 3 bases, and 8 bases lay between the germline ends. The CDR3 runs 14 residues. Produced via immunoSEQ multiplex PCR; TCRdb's table is partial and in-frame only. The top ten clones hold about 3.5% of a sample with about 350,000 clones, 85% of them seen once. In regard to this clone: What it binds is unknown.

The rearrangement uses TRBV28 and TRBJ2-1; a possible D gene is TRBD1 (6 bases). The input for sequencing was peripheral blood, taken in a trial of Ad26.COV2.S vaccine versus placebo. The clonotype comes from a person between 18 and 65 years old who received the Ad26.COV2.S COVID-19 vaccine or a placebo. The CDR3 here is CASSLEGGYNEQFF. CDR3 in DNA: TGTGCCAGCAGTTTAGAAGGGGGCTACAATGAGCAGTTCTTC.